This TCR beta chain came from a study of blood T cell repertoires in COVID-19 (dated by TCRdb to 2020 to 2021). For the study in its entirety: Samples from collaborators originated in the United States, Italy and Spain and spanned both the acute and convalescent phases of COVID-19. Subjects who had been exposed to COVID-19, were actively infected with it, or had recovered from it provided the deeply sampled blood TCRbeta repertoires that made up the dataset. A freely available public database, intended as a resource for researchers studying the immune response to SARS-CoV-2, is where the repertoires were released. Nearly every sample came with metadata listing a de-identified subject ID, COVID-19 status, age in years and sex. The samples were drawn from the first 160 participants of the ongoing ImmuneRACE study and from more than 1,000 subjects provided by 6 global collaborators. HLA class I and class II types, where available, came from metadata supplied by the sample provider rather than from assay-based typing. The material from the prospective study consisted of cDNA or gDNA derived from T cells, B-cell-depleted T cells, or PBMCs. The research as a whole found: The quantity of clinical and demographic metadata differed by source and by participant and was supplied without curation.

A word on this clone: Its specific antigen is unknown. No per-base quality is available; no much larger clone lies one base away.

The immunoSEQ Assay, a bias-controlled multiplex PCR, was used to amplify TCRbeta CDR3 regions from genomic DNA. Concerning the study's data processing: The number of nucleated cells in each sample was estimated by amplification of reference gene primers within the assay. Sequence reads were collapsed and filtered to measure the absolute abundance of every unique TCRbeta CDR3 rearrangement. For each sample, productive Simpson clonality was calculated by taking the square root of Simpson's diversity index across productive rearrangements. TCRdb re-hosts the immuneACCESS table, in-frame sequences only. Its copies lack some clones; in the studies checked, an unresolved V gene accounts for under half of them, and the cause for the rest is not known. V, J and clone size were drawn from that table, and D and trimming were deduced from the DNA. The sample table contains under 350,000 clones; only one count was recorded for just over 85% of them. Of the sample, approximately 4.1% is held by the ten largest clones.

In the prospective study, participants were about 18 to 100 years old, resided in about two dozen geographic areas of the United States, and were enrolled through a virtual design. To assign participants to cohorts, the prospective study relied on clinical history that participants themselves reported in a screening survey and a study questionnaire. For ImmuneRACE Cohort 3, a participant was defined as recovered based on two consecutive negative NP/OP PCR tests, clearance by a healthcare professional, or resolution of symptoms. Mobile phlebotomists in the prospective study collected whole blood, serum and a nasopharyngeal or oropharyngeal swab from every participant. Participants in the prospective study had the option to provide additional blood draws and questionnaires over an approximately 2-month period. Before DNA extraction, blood samples from the prospective study were shipped at room temperature or frozen.

The germline V gene gives CDR1 as SNHLY and CDR2 as FYNNEI. V and J are trimmed by 7 bases and 4 bases, and the gene matches miss 11 bases of the junction. The CDR3 measures 17 amino acids from cysteine to phenylalanine. Just CDR3 DNA is preserved here, 51 bases in frame from base 1. The TCR originated in a man aged 30 to 39 who had recovered from COVID-19. The material sequenced was PBMCs or T cells enriched from blood (not recorded which). The chain is made from TRBV2 and TRBJ2-5; 14 junctional bases match TRBD2. CDR3 protein: CASTPGLAGGRGETQYF. The sequenced DNA is TGTGCCAGCACCCCAGGACTAGCGGGGGGAAGGGGAGAGACCCAGTACTTC.